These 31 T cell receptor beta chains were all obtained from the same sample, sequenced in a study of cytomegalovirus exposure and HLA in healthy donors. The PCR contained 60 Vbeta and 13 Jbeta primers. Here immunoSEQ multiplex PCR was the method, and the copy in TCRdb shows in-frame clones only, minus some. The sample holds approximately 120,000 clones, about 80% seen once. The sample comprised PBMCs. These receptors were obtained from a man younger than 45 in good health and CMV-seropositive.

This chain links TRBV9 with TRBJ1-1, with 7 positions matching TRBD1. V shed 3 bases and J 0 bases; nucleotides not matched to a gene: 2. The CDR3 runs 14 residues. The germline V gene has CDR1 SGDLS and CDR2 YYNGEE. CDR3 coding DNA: TGTGCCAGCAGCGAGGGGGCGTTGAACACTGAAGCTTTCTTT. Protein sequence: CASSEGALNTEAFF. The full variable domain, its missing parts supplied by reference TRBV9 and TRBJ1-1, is DSGVTQTPKHLITATGQRVTLRCSPRSGDLSVYWYQQSLDQGLQFLIQYYNGEERAKGNILERFSAQQFPDLHSELNLSSLELGDSALYFCASSEGALNTEAFFGQGTRLTVV.

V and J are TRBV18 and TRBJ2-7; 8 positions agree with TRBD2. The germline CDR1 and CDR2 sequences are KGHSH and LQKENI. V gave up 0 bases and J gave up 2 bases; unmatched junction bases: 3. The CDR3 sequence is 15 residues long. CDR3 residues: CASSPPSGSTYEQYF. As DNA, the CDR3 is TGTGCCAGCTCACCACCGAGCGGGAGCACCTACGAGCAGTACTTC.

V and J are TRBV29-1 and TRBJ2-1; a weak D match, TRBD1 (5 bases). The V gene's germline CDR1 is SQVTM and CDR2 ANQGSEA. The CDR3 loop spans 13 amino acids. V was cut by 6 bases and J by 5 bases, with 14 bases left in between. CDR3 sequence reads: CSVDTGPHNEQFF. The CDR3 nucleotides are TGCAGCGTCGATACAGGCCCCCACAATGAGCAGTTCTTC.

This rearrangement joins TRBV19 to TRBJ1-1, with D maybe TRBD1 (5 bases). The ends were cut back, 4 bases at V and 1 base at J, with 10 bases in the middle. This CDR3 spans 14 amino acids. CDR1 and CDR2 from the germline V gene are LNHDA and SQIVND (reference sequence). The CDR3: CASSSQGRNTEAFF. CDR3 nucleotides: TGTGCCAGTAGTAGCCAGGGTCGGAACACTGAAGCTTTCTTT.

The CDR3 DNA is TGTGCCTGGAGTTCACAGGGGTACAATCAGCCCCAGCATTTT. Its translation is CAWSSQGYNQPQHF. The chain combines TRBV30 with TRBJ1-5, with 7 bases identical to TRBD1. V was clipped by 2 bases and J by 3 bases; unmatched bases: 4. This CDR3 contains 14 residues. CDR1 and CDR2 from the germline V gene are GTSNPN and SVGIG (reference sequence). Full variable domain (missing parts from reference TRBV30 and TRBJ1-5): SQTIHQWPATLVQPVGSPLSLECTVEGTSNPNLYWYRQAAGRGLQLLFYSVGIGQISSEVPQNLSASRPQDRQFILSSKKLLLSDSGFYLCAWSSQGYNQPQHFGDGTRLSIL.

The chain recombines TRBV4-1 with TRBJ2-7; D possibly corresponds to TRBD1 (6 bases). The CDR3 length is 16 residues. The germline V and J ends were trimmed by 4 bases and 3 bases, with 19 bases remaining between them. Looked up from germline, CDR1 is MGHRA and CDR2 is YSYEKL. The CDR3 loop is CASSPDRAGAGYEQYF. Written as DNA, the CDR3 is TGCGCCAGCAGCCCAGATCGAGCAGGGGCAGGCTACGAGCAGTACTTC.

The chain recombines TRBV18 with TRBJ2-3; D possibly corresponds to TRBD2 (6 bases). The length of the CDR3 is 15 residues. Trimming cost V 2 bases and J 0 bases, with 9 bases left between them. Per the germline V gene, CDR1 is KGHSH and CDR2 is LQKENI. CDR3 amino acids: CASSPIGTSTDTQYF. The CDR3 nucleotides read TGTGCCAGCTCACCAATCGGGACTAGCACAGATACGCAGTATTTT.

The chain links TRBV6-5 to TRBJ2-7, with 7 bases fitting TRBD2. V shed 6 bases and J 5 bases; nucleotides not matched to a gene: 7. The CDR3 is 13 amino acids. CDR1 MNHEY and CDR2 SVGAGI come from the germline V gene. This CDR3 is CASRREGLNEQYF. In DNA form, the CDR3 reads TGTGCCAGCAGGAGGGAGGGCCTCAACGAGCAGTACTTC.

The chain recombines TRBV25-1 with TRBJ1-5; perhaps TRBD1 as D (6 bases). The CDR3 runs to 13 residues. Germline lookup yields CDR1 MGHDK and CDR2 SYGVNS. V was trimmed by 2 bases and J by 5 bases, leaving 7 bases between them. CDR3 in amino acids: CASSEQGYQPQHF. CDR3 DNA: TGTGCCAGCAGTGAACAGGGGTATCAGCCCCAGCATTTT.

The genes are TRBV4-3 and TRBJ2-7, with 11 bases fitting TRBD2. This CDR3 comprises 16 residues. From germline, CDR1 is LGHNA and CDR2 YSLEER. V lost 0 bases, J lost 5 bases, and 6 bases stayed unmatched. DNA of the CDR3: TGCGCCAGCAGCCAAGAGCTAGCGGGAGGATGGGACGAGCAGTACTTC. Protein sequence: CASSQELAGGWDEQYF.

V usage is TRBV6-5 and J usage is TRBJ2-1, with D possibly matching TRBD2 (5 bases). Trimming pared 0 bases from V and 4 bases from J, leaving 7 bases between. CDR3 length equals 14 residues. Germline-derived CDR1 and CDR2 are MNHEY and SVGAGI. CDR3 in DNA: TGTGCCAGCAGTTACTCCGGGGATTACAATGAGCAGTTCTTC. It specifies CASSYSGDYNEQFF.

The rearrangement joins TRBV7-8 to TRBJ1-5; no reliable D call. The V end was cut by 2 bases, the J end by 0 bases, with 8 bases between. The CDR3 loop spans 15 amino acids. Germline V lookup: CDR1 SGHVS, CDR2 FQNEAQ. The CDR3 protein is CASSLTLYSNQPQHF. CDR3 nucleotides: TGTGCCAGCAGCTTAACCCTATATAGCAATCAGCCCCAGCATTTT.

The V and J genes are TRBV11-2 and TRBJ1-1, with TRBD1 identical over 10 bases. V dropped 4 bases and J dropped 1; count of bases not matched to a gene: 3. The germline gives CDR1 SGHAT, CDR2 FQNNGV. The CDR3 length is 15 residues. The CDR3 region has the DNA TGTGCCAGCAGCTCGGACAGGGGGAGGAACACTGAAGCTTTCTTT. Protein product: CASSSDRGRNTEAFF.

The CDR3 DNA is TGTGCCAGCAGCTTAGACGGGACCTACGAGCAGTACTTC. Translating it yields CASSLDGTYEQYF. The chain recombines TRBV11-2 with TRBJ2-7; perhaps TRBD2 as D (5 bases). Trimming pared 0 bases from V and 2 bases from J, leaving 5 bases between. Germline V gene lookup returns CDR1 SGHAT and CDR2 FQNNGV. The CDR3 loop spans 13 amino acids. Looking up the rest from reference TRBV11-2 and TRBJ2-7 gives the full variable domain: EAGVAQSPRYKIIEKRQSVAFWCNPISGHATLYWYQQILGQGPKLLIQFQNNGVVDDSQLPKDRFSAERLKGVDSTLKIQPAKLEDSAVYLCASSLDGTYEQYFGPGTRLTVT.

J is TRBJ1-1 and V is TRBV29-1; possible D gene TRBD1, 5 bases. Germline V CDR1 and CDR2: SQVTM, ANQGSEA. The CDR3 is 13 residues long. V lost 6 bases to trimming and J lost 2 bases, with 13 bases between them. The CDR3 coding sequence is TGCAGCGTGAAACTGACAGAAAACACTGAAGCTTTCTTT. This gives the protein CSVKLTENTEAFF.

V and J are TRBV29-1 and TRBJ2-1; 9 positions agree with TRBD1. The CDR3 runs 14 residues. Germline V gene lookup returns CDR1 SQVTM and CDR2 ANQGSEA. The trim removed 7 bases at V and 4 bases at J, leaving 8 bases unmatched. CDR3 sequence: CSAMGQGSYNEQFF. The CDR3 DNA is TGCAGCGCTATGGGACAGGGATCTTACAATGAGCAGTTCTTC.

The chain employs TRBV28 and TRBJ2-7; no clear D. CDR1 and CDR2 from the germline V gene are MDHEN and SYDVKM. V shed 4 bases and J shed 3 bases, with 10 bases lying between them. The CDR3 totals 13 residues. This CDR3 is CASSSTDNYEQYF. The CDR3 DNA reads TGTGCCAGCAGTTCAACAGATAACTACGAGCAGTACTTC. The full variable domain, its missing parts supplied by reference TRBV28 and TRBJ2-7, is DVKVTQSSRYLVKRTGEKVFLECVQDMDHENMFWYRQDPGLGLRLIYFSYDVKMKEKGDIPEGYSVSREKKERFSLILESASTNQTSMYLCASSSTDNYEQYFGPGTRLTVT.

The CDR3, as DNA: TGCAGCGTTGAAAACCGGGACACCGCCTACAATGAGCAGTTCTTC. Protein product: CSVENRDTAYNEQFF. The rearrangement joins TRBV29-1 to TRBJ2-1; D might be TRBD1 (6 bases). V lost 2 bases and J lost 2, with 13 bases in between. The CDR3 is 15 residues long. Per germline, CDR1 SQVTM and CDR2 ANQGSEA.

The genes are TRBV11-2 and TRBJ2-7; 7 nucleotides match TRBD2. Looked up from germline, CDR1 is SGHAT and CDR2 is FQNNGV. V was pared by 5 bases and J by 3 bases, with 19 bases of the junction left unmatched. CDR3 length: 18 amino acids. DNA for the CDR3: TGTGCCAGCAGCCTGACCCGGGCACGGCGGGGGAGTTTCTACGAGCAGTACTTC. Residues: CASSLTRARRGSFYEQYF.

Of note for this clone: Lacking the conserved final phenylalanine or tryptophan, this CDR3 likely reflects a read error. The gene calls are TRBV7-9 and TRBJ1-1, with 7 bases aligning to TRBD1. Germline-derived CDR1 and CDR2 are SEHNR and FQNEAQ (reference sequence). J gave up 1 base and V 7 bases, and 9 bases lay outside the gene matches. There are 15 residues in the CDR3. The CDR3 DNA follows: TGTGCCAGCAACTCGGGACAGCCAAGGAACACTGAAGCTTTCCTT. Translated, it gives CASNSGQPRNTEAFL.

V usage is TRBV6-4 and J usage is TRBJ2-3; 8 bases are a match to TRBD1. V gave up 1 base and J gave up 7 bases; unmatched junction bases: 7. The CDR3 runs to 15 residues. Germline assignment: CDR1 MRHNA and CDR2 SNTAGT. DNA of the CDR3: TGTGCCAGCAGTGACTGGGGGACAGGAATATATACGCAGTATTTT. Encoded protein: CASSDWGTGIYTQYF.

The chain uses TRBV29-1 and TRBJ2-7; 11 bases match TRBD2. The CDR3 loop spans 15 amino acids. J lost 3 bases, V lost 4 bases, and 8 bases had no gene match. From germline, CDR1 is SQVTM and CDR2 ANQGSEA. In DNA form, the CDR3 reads TGCAGCGTTGTAGGGGGACTAGCGGCAAACTACGAGCAGTACTTC. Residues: CSVVGGLAANYEQYF.

The CDR3 is CSVGGQGNEQFF. The CDR3 DNA reads as TGCAGCGTTGGGGGACAGGGGAATGAGCAGTTCTTC. The rearrangement uses TRBV29-1 and TRBJ2-1; 10 bases match TRBD1. From germline, CDR1 is SQVTM and CDR2 ANQGSEA. The CDR3 is 12 amino acids. V dropped 4 bases and J dropped 7; count of bases not matched to a gene: 1.

CDR3 residues: CAWALAEQFF. Here the CDR3 DNA reads TGTGCCTGGGCCCTAGCGGAGCAGTTCTTC. This chain connects TRBV30 to TRBJ2-1; weak D call: TRBD2 (6 bases). This CDR3 has 10 residues. Per germline, CDR1 GTSNPN and CDR2 SVGIG (reference sequence). V was trimmed by 5 bases and J by 10 bases, leaving 9 bases between them. The variable domain in full, completed from reference TRBV30 and TRBJ2-1, reads SQTIHQWPATLVQPVGSPLSLECTVEGTSNPNLYWYRQAAGRGLQLLFYSVGIGQISSEVPQNLSASRPQDRQFILSSKKLLLSDSGFYLCAWALAEQFFGPGTRLTVL.

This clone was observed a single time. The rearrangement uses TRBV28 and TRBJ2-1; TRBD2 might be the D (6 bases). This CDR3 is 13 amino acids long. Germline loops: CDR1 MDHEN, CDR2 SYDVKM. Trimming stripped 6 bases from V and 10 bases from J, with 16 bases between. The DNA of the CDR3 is TGTGCCAGCAGGCAGGGAGGTTTGGGGGAGCAGTTCTTC. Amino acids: CASRQGGLGEQFF.

DNA for the CDR3: TGTGCCAGCAGCTTAGACGGGAGGACCGAGCAGTACTTC. Translated: CASSLDGRTEQYF. The V gene is TRBV7-3, the J gene TRBJ2-7; 7 bases line up with TRBD2. The CDR3 length is 13 residues. The V gene's germline CDR1 is SGHTA and CDR2 FQGTGA. The V and J ends lost 2 bases and 6 bases, in that order; junction bases with no gene match: 4.

In DNA form, the CDR3 reads TGTGCCAGCAGCGTAGGGGCAGGGGGTTTCACTGAAGCTTTCTTT. It codes for CASSVGAGGFTEAFF. The chain is built from TRBV9 and TRBJ1-1; 7 bases fit TRBD1. The CDR3 extends over 15 amino acids. V shed 0 bases, J shed 4 bases, and the junction held 6 bases outside the gene matches. The germline V gene has CDR1 SGDLS and CDR2 YYNGEE.

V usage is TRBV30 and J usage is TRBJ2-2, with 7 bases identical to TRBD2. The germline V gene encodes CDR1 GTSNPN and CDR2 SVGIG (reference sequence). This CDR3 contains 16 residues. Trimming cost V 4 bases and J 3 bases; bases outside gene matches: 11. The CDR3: CAWTTWTRGDTGELFF. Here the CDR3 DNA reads TGTGCCTGGACCACTTGGACTAGAGGGGACACCGGGGAGCTGTTTTTT.

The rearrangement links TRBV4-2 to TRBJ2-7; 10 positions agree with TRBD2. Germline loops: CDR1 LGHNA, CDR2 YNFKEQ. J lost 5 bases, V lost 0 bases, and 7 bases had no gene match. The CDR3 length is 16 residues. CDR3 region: CASSQEGAGGKNEQYF. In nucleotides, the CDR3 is TGTGCCAGCAGCCAAGAAGGAGCGGGAGGGAAGAACGAGCAGTACTTC.

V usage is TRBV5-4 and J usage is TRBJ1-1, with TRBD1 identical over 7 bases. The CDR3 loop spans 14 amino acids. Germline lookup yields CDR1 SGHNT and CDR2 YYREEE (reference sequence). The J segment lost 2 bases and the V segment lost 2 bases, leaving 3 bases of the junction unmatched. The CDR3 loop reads CASSLGQANTEAFF. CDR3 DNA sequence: TGTGCCAGCAGCTTAGGACAGGCAAACACTGAAGCTTTCTTT.

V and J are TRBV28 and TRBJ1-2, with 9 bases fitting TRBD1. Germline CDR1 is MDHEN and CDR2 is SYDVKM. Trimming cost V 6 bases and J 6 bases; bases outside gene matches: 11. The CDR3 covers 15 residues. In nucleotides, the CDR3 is TGTGCCAGCAGCCTCTACAGGGGGCAAGCACATGGCTACACCTTC. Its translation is CASSLYRGQAHGYTF.